These T cell receptor beta chains were read from a single sample in a study of blood T cells in healthy people across ages. TCRdb reprocessed the 5' RACE reads via MiXCR and lists one record per CDR3 protein. The sample holds around 800,000 distinct CDR3 sequences; about half are singletons and the top ten take about a sixth. Sequenced input: blood. These receptors came from a man aged 80 or over in good health. The CDR3 runs from the conserved cysteine through the conserved F or W. A D gene is named only where the DNA matches it firmly. Rows may omit the clone size; those that give it use once, few, many or a size class.

v_call: TRBV27; j_call: TRBJ2-7; d_call: TRBD2; clone_size: NA; cdr3_aa: CASSPGLADTYEQYF; cdr3_nt: TGTGCCAGCAGCCCGGGACTAGCGGATACCTACGAGCAGTACTTC
v_call: TRBV5-1; j_call: TRBJ1-1; d_call: NA; clone_size: NA; cdr3_aa: CASSLNSGPEFAEAFF; cdr3_nt: TGCGCCAGCAGCTTGAATTCGGGACCCGAGTTCGCTGAAGCTTTCTTT
v_call: TRBV20-1; j_call: TRBJ2-3; d_call: TRBD2; clone_size: few; cdr3_aa: CSATLAETSTDTQYF; cdr3_nt: TGCAGTGCTACCCTAGCGGAAACTAGCACAGATACGCAGTATTTT
v_call: TRBV12-3/TRBV12-4; j_call: TRBJ2-1; d_call: NA; clone_size: once; cdr3_aa: CASSLVSSNSYNEQFF; cdr3_nt: TGTGCCAGCAGTTTAGTTAGCAGCAACTCCTACAATGAGCAGTTCTTC
v_call: TRBV14; j_call: TRBJ2-1; d_call: NA; clone_size: NA; cdr3_aa: CASSQAGYEQFF; cdr3_nt: TGTGCCAGCAGCCAGGCAGGGTATGAGCAGTTCTTC
v_call: TRBV18; j_call: TRBJ2-5; d_call: TRBD2; clone_size: few; cdr3_aa: CASSPWTRADTQYF; cdr3_nt: TGTGCCAGCTCACCCTGGACTAGGGCAGACACCCAGTACTTC
v_call: TRBV6-2/TRBV6-3; j_call: TRBJ2-3; d_call: TRBD1; clone_size: few; cdr3_aa: CASSYPGQMRVTDTQYF; cdr3_nt: TGTGCCAGCAGTTACCCGGGACAGATGAGGGTCACAGATACGCAGTATTTT
v_call: TRBV20-1; j_call: TRBJ2-7; d_call: NA; clone_size: NA; cdr3_aa: CSASITTYEQYF; cdr3_nt: TGCAGTGCTAGTATTACTACCTACGAGCAGTACTTC
v_call: TRBV9; j_call: TRBJ2-7; d_call: TRBD1; clone_size: few; cdr3_aa: CASSESGGPYEQYF; cdr3_nt: TGTGCCAGCAGCGAATCAGGGGGCCCCTACGAGCAGTACTTC
v_call: TRBV11-3; j_call: TRBJ1-2; d_call: NA; clone_size: NA; cdr3_aa: CASSLEEKQSYTF; cdr3_nt: TGTGCCAGCAGCTTAGAGGAGAAACAAAGCTACACCTTC
v_call: TRBV5-5; j_call: TRBJ2-3; d_call: TRBD1; clone_size: NA; cdr3_aa: CASSLGTGGDTDTQYF; cdr3_nt: TGTGCCAGCAGCTTGGGGACAGGGGGCGACACAGATACGCAGTATTTT
v_call: TRBV7-3; j_call: TRBJ2-1; d_call: TRBD2; clone_size: NA; cdr3_aa: CASSESGRVGNEQFF; cdr3_nt: TGTGCCAGCAGCGAGAGCGGGAGGGTAGGGAATGAGCAGTTCTTC
v_call: TRBV28; j_call: TRBJ2-7; d_call: NA; clone_size: NA; cdr3_aa: CASSKLDSYEQYF; cdr3_nt: TGTGCCAGCAGCAAACTAGATTCCTACGAGCAGTACTTC
v_call: TRBV5-1; j_call: TRBJ1-1; d_call: TRBD1; clone_size: NA; cdr3_aa: CASSVPGQGNTEAFF; cdr3_nt: TGCGCCAGCAGCGTCCCGGGACAGGGTAACACTGAAGCTTTCTTT
v_call: TRBV11-2; j_call: TRBJ2-5; d_call: NA; clone_size: few; cdr3_aa: CASSQRVTAGQETQYF; cdr3_nt: TGTGCCAGCAGCCAACGGGTCACCGCGGGCCAAGAGACCCAGTACTTC
v_call: TRBV6-4; j_call: TRBJ2-3; d_call: NA; clone_size: NA; cdr3_aa: CASSDGSDTDTQYF; cdr3_nt: TGTGCCAGCAGTGACGGTAGCGACACAGATACGCAGTATTTT
v_call: TRBV2; j_call: TRBJ1-5; d_call: TRBD1; clone_size: NA; cdr3_aa: CASCQGTGASSNQPQHF; cdr3_nt: TGTGCCAGCTGCCAAGGGACAGGGGCGTCTAGCAATCAGCCCCAGCATTTT
v_call: TRBV7-2; j_call: TRBJ2-1; d_call: NA; clone_size: NA; cdr3_aa: CASEPVASSYNEQFF; cdr3_nt: TGTGCCAGCGAGCCCGTAGCGTCAAGCTACAATGAGCAGTTCTTC
v_call: TRBV7-9; j_call: TRBJ2-2; d_call: NA; clone_size: NA; cdr3_aa: CASSPIQGRVTGELFF; cdr3_nt: TGTGCCAGCAGCCCCATCCAGGGACGGGTCACCGGGGAGCTGTTTTTT
v_call: TRBV4-1; j_call: TRBJ2-1; d_call: TRBD2; clone_size: few; cdr3_aa: CASSELAGSSSYNEQFF; cdr3_nt: TGCGCCAGCAGCGAGCTAGCGGGTTCAAGCTCCTACAATGAGCAGTTCTTC
v_call: TRBV6-5; j_call: TRBJ1-2; d_call: NA; clone_size: NA; cdr3_aa: CASSYSSIRARIGYGYTF; cdr3_nt: TGTGCCAGCAGTTACTCGAGTATTCGTGCGAGAATTGGATATGGCTACACCTTC
v_call: TRBV5-1; j_call: TRBJ1-1; d_call: NA; clone_size: NA; cdr3_aa: CASRLGVSADTEAFF; cdr3_nt: TGCGCCAGCAGGTTGGGGGTGTCAGCCGACACTGAAGCTTTCTTT
v_call: TRBV7-2; j_call: TRBJ2-5; d_call: NA; clone_size: many; cdr3_aa: CASSLGASAQETQYF; cdr3_nt: TGTGCCAGCAGCTTAGGGGCTAGCGCCCAAGAGACCCAGTACTTC
v_call: TRBV20-1; j_call: TRBJ1-2; d_call: TRBD1; clone_size: NA; cdr3_aa: CSARGPSGTGVNNYGYTF; cdr3_nt: TGCAGTGCTAGAGGACCTTCAGGGACAGGCGTTAATAACTATGGCTACACCTTC
v_call: TRBV6-2/TRBV6-3; j_call: TRBJ1-2; d_call: NA; clone_size: few; cdr3_aa: CASSYSTPVGYTF; cdr3_nt: TGTGCCAGCAGTTACTCGACGCCTGTTGGCTACACCTTC
v_call: TRBV5-1; j_call: TRBJ2-5; d_call: TRBD2; clone_size: NA; cdr3_aa: CASSLAASGSETQYF; cdr3_nt: TGCGCCAGCAGCTTGGCGGCTAGCGGGAGCGAGACCCAGTACTTC
v_call: TRBV11-2; j_call: TRBJ2-5; d_call: NA; clone_size: few; cdr3_aa: CASSLKGEQETQYF; cdr3_nt: TGTGCCAGCAGCTTGAAGGGAGAACAAGAGACCCAGTACTTC
v_call: TRBV29-1; j_call: TRBJ2-3; d_call: TRBD1; clone_size: NA; cdr3_aa: CSVEDPTGSYLNSDTQYF; cdr3_nt: TGCAGCGTTGAAGATCCGACAGGGTCTTATCTCAATTCAGATACGCAGTATTTT
v_call: TRBV10-3; j_call: TRBJ2-1; d_call: TRBD1; clone_size: few; cdr3_aa: CAISDPGQSASYNEQFF; cdr3_nt: TGTGCCATCAGTGACCCGGGACAGTCCGCCTCCTACAATGAGCAGTTCTTC
v_call: TRBV3-1; j_call: TRBJ1-6; d_call: NA; clone_size: NA; cdr3_aa: CASSHWGGTLHF; cdr3_nt: TGTGCCAGCAGCCATTGGGGGGGGACCCTCCACTTT
v_call: TRBV27; j_call: TRBJ2-7; d_call: NA; clone_size: NA; cdr3_aa: CASSYSLTYEQYF; cdr3_nt: TGTGCCAGCAGTTACTCCCTAACCTACGAGCAGTACTTC
v_call: TRBV20-1; j_call: TRBJ2-3; d_call: NA; clone_size: once; cdr3_aa: CSATAVDTQYF; cdr3_nt: TGCAGTGCAACAGCCGTAGATACGCAGTATTTT
v_call: TRBV12-3/TRBV12-4; j_call: TRBJ2-1; d_call: TRBD1; clone_size: few; cdr3_aa: CASSLRQGQFF; cdr3_nt: TGTGCCAGCAGTTTACGACAGGGGCAGTTCTTC
v_call: TRBV5-1; j_call: TRBJ2-5; d_call: TRBD2; clone_size: NA; cdr3_aa: CASSSDSGVQETQYF; cdr3_nt: TGCGCCAGCAGCTCCGACAGCGGGGTACAAGAGACCCAGTACTTC